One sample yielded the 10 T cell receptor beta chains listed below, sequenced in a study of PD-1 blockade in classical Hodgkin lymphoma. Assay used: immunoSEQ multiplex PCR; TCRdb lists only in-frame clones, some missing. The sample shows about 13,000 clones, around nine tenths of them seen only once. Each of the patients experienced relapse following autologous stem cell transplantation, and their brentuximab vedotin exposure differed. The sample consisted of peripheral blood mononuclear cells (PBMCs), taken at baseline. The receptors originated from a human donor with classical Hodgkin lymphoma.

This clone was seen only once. The DNA for the CDR3 is TGTGCCAGCTCACTGCGACAGGTGAACTATGGCTACACCTTC. It encodes CASSLRQVNYGYTF. The chain combines TRBV18 with TRBJ1-2; TRBD1 is a possible D gene (6 bases). Germline V lookup: CDR1 KGHSH, CDR2 LQKENI. The CDR3 length is 14 residues. Trimming cost V 4 bases and J 2 bases, with 11 bases left between them. Supplemented by reference TRBV18 and TRBJ1-2, the full variable domain reads NAGVMQNPRHLVRRRGQEARLRCSPMKGHSHVYWYRQLPEEGLKFMVYLQKENIIDESGMPKERFSAEFPKEGPSILRIQQVVRGDSAAYFCASSLRQVNYGYTFGSGTRLTVV.

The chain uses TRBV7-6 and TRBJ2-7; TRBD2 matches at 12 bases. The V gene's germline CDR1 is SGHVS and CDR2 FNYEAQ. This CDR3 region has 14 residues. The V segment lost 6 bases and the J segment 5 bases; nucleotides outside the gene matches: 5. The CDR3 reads CASSSLAGGHEQYF. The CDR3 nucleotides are TGTGCCAGCAGTTCACTAGCGGGAGGCCACGAGCAGTACTTC.

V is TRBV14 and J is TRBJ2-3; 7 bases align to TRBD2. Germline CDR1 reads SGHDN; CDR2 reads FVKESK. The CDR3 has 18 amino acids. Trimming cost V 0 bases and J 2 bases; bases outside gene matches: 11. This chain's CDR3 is CASSQEWLGLTPTDTQYF. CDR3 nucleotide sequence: TGTGCCAGCAGCCAAGAGTGGTTGGGACTAACCCCCACAGATACGCAGTATTTT.

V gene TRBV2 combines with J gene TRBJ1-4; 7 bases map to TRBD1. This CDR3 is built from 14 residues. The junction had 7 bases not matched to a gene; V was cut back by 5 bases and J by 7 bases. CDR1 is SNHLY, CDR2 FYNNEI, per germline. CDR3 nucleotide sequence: TGTGCCAGCAGTCAACAGGGGTCGAGTGAAAAACTGTTTTTT. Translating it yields CASSQQGSSEKLFF.

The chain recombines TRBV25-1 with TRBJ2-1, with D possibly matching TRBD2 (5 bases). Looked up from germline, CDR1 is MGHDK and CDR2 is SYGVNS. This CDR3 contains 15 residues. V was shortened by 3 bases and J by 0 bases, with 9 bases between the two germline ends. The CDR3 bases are TGTGCCAGCAGTGACTGGGAGAGCTCCTACAATGAGCAGTTCTTC. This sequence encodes CASSDWESSYNEQFF.

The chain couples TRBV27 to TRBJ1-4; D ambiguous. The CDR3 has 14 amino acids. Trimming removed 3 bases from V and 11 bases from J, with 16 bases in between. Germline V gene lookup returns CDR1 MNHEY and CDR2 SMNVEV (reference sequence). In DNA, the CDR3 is TGTGCCAGCAGTTTCCAAGGTCCCGGAGCGAAACTGTTTTTT. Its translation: CASSFQGPGAKLFF.

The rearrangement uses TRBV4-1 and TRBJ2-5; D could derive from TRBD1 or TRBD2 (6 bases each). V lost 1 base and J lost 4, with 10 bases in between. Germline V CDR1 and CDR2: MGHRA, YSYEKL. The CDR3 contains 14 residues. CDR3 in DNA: TGCGCCAGCAGCCAAGGGGGGGCAGGAGAGACCCAGTACTTC. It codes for CASSQGGAGETQYF.

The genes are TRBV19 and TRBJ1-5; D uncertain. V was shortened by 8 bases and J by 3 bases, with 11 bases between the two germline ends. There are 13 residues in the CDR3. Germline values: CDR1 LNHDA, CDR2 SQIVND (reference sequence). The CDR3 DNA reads TGTGCCAGTTGGTTGGGCAACAATCAGCCCCAGCATTTT. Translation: CASWLGNNQPQHF.

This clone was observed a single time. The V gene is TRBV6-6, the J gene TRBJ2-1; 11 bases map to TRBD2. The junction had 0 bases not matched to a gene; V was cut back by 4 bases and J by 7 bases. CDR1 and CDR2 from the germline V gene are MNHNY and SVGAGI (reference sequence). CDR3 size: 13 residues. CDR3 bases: TGTGCCAGCAGTTGGACTAGCGGGAATGAGCAGTTCTTC. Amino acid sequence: CASSWTSGNEQFF.

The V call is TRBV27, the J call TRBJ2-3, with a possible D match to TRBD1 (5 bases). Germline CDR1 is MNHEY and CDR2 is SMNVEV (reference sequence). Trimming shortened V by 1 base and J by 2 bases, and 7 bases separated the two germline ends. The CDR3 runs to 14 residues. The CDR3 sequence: CASSLWTNTDTQYF. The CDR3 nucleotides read TGTGCCAGCAGTTTATGGACAAACACAGATACGCAGTATTTT.